These 8 T cell receptor beta chains were sequenced from one sample in a study of T-cell memory formation after mild COVID-19. TCRdb re-called the 5' RACE reads with MiXCR, one entry per CDR3 protein. The repertoire holds a few hundred thousand distinct CDR3 sequences, with 15% to 20% as singletons. The sample taken for sequencing was PBMCs or a T cell subset sorted from them (not recorded which). Every receptor here comes from a man aged 18-30 years who had mild COVID-19 (a few samples of this study predate the infection). Cell type and time point are not known.

The chain joins TRBV20-1 to TRBJ2-7; D not certain. CDR1 DFQATT and CDR2 SNEGSKA come from the germline V gene (reference sequence). This CDR3 has 11 residues. The germline V and J ends were trimmed by 3 bases and 1 base, with 4 bases remaining between them. The CDR3 region has the DNA TGCAGTGCTAGTGGTTCCTACGAGCAGTACTTC. Its protein is CSASGSYEQYF.

This clonotype showed up just a few times. The J gene is TRBJ2-7, the V gene TRBV21-1; the table gives TRBD2 as D, unverified against the DNA. TRBV21-1 is termed a pseudogene. The CDR3 covers 14 residues. The CDR3 DNA reads as TGTGCCAGTCATACGGGCCAGAGCTCCTACGAGCAGTACTTC. Translated, it gives CASHTGQSSYEQYF.

The chain has TRBV11-2 and TRBJ2-7; possibly TRBD1 or TRBD2 for D (5 bases each). Germline V lookup: CDR1 SGHAT, CDR2 FQNNGV. This CDR3 region has 14 residues. Trimming cost V 3 bases and J 4 bases, with 13 bases left between them. The CDR3 DNA is TGTGCCAGCAGCTTCTCTGGGGGAACGTACGAGCAGTACTTC. Residues: CASSFSGGTYEQYF.

This clonotype was recorded a few times. The chain employs TRBV5-1 and TRBJ2-3; TRBD1 is a possible D gene (6 bases). V was trimmed by 0 bases and J by 2 bases, leaving 16 bases between them. From germline, CDR1 is SGHRS and CDR2 YFSETQ. The CDR3 length is 17 residues. CDR3 DNA: TGCGCCAGCAGCTTGGCCTTCACAGGGTTGAACACAGATACGCAGTATTTT. Translation: CASSLAFTGLNTDTQYF.

There are a few counts of this clonotype. The chain employs TRBV5-6 and TRBJ1-3; TRBD1 is a possible D gene (5 bases). The CDR3 has 15 residues. From germline, CDR1 is SGHDT and CDR2 YYEEEE. V lost 0 bases to trimming and J lost 2 bases, with 9 bases between them. Written as DNA, the CDR3 is TGTGCCAGCAGCTTGGTGGGCAGGGCTGGAAACACCATATATTTT. Protein: CASSLVGRAGNTIYF.

V and J are TRBV10-3 and TRBJ2-2, with D perhaps TRBD1 (6 bases). This CDR3 comprises 14 residues. Germline V gene sequence: CDR1 ENHRY, CDR2 SYGVKD. V was pared by 7 bases and J by 3 bases, with 12 bases between. The CDR3 DNA reads as TGTGCCATCAACACGGACAGTTACACCGGGGAGCTGTTTTTT. It codes for CAINTDSYTGELFF.

This chain uses TRBV20-1 with TRBJ2-7; D is unresolved. Germline assignment: CDR1 DFQATT and CDR2 SNEGSKA (reference sequence). There are 12 residues in the CDR3. V lost 3 bases and J 0 bases, leaving 6 bases between the germline ends. The CDR3 coding sequence is TGCAGTGCTAGGGCGAGCTCCTACGAGCAGTACGTC. Protein: CSARASSYEQYV.

This clonotype was seen more than once but under ten times. The chain has TRBV20-1 and TRBJ2-2; D is possibly TRBD1 (5 bases). The CDR3 is made up of 15 amino acids. Germline CDR1 reads DFQATT; CDR2 reads SNEGSKA (reference sequence). With 0 bases removed from V and 1 base from J, the gap between germline ends came to 9 bases. CDR3 region: CSARDWQGNTGELFF. The CDR3 DNA is TGCAGTGCTAGAGATTGGCAGGGGAACACCGGGGAGCTGTTTTTT.